The 12 T cell receptor beta chains below come from one sample, sequenced in a study of T cells after yellow fever vaccination. A single record per CDR3 protein comes from TCRdb applying MiXCR to the 5' RACE reads. The sample consists of about 340,000 distinct CDR3 sequences, around 12% of them appearing once. Material: CD4+ T cells sorted from PBMCs, obtained 15 days after the yellow fever booster vaccination. Receptors were obtained from a man between 18 and 35 years old who received the YFV17D yellow fever vaccine.

This clonotype was seen more than once but under ten times. The chain has TRBV6-6 and TRBJ2-5, with D perhaps matching TRBD2 (5 bases). CDR1 and CDR2 (germline): MNHNY, SVGAGI (reference sequence). Trimming left V 8 bases short and J 4 bases short, with 14 bases between. The CDR3 sequence is 13 residues long. CDR3 loop: CASSKGGGETQYF. As DNA, the CDR3 is TGTGCCAGCTCCAAGGGTGGAGGAGAGACCCAGTACTTC.

The V call is TRBV5-1, the J call TRBJ1-2; no definite D call. V was cut by 6 bases and J by 0 bases, with 15 bases left in between. The CDR3 is made up of 15 amino acids. Germline V gene data show CDR1 as SGHRS and CDR2 as YFSETQ. The CDR3 reads CASTISTGSNYGYTF. CDR3 sequence (DNA): TGCGCCAGCACTATCAGCACGGGGTCTAACTATGGCTACACCTTC. Full variable domain (rest looked up from reference TRBV5-1 and TRBJ1-2): KAGVTQTPRYLIKTRGQQVTLSCSPISGHRSVSWYQQTPGQGLQFLFEYFSETQRNKGNFPGRFSGRQFSNSRSEMNVSTLELGDSALYLCASTISTGSNYGYTFGSGTRLTVV.

This clonotype was observed a few times. The chain has TRBV6-1 and TRBJ1-5, with TRBD1 as a possible D gene (6 bases). Looked up from germline, CDR1 is MNHNS and CDR2 is SASEGT. V was clipped by 2 bases and J by 6 bases, with 11 bases between them. The length of the CDR3 is 14 residues. CDR3 coding DNA: TGTGCCAGCAGTGAATTGGGGGCTTTTCAGCCCCAGCATTTT. Amino acids: CASSELGAFQPQHF.

This clonotype was picked up a small number of times. J is TRBJ1-2 and V is TRBV3-1; no firm D call. The germline CDR1 and CDR2 sequences are LGHDT and YNNKEL (reference sequence). V lost 4 bases to trimming and J lost 4 bases, with 10 bases between them. This CDR3 has 13 amino acids. CDR3 nucleotides: TGTGCCAGCAGCCGCCCAAACGGCTATGGCTACACCTTC. Translated: CASSRPNGYGYTF.

The gene calls are TRBV3-2 and TRBJ2-1; the tabulated D call, TRBD1, remains unverified against the DNA. TRBV3-2 is a documented pseudogene. The CDR3 loop spans 15 amino acids. CDR3: CASSPFRDRHNEQFF. CDR3 nucleotide sequence: TGTGCCAGCAGCCCATTCCGGGACAGACACAATGAGCAGTTCTTC.

This clonotype was seen a few times. The rearrangement uses TRBV7-6 and TRBJ1-6; D remains unclear. V dropped 1 base and J dropped 7 bases, with 2 bases sitting between them. CDR1 is SGHVS and CDR2 is FNYEAQ in the germline V gene. The CDR3 is 12 amino acids. The CDR3 region has the DNA TGTGCCAGCAGCTTAGAAAATTCACCCCTCCACTTT. It codes for CASSLENSPLHF.

This clonotype was recorded a few times. The J gene is TRBJ2-1, the V gene TRBV18, with D perhaps matching TRBD2 (5 bases). CDR3 length equals 13 residues. CDR1 KGHSH and CDR2 LQKENI come from the germline V gene. Between the trimmed V and J ends, which lost 4 bases and 6 bases, there was a span of 10 bases. The CDR3 loop reads CASSLGEGNEQFF. The CDR3 coding sequence is TGTGCCAGCTCACTCGGCGAGGGCAATGAGCAGTTCTTC.

The rearrangement links TRBV6-5 to TRBJ2-7; TRBD1 agrees at 7 bases. The CDR3 is 12 residues long. Germline V gene lookup returns CDR1 MNHEY and CDR2 SVGAGI. V shed 6 bases, J shed 5 bases, and the junction held 4 bases outside the gene matches. The CDR3 DNA reads TGTGCCAGCAGAGTACAGGGGAACGAGCAGTACGTC. Translation: CASRVQGNEQYV.

In its sample, this clonotype was seen a few times. A much larger clone differs from this one at a single base, so this may be a read error. This chain links TRBV3-1 with TRBJ2-5; D call uncertain. This CDR3 comprises 10 residues. CDR1 and CDR2 (germline): LGHDT, YNNKEL (reference sequence). Trimming shortened V by 3 bases and J by 5 bases, and 1 base separated the two germline ends. In DNA, the CDR3 is TGTGCCAGCAGCCACGAGACCCAGTACTTC. It specifies CASSHETQYF.

In nucleotides, the CDR3 is TGTGCCACAGGCCCCCCCTACTCTGGGGCCAACGTCCTGACTTTC. This encodes CATGPPYSGANVLTF. V gene TRBV28 combines with J gene TRBJ2-6, with no clear D. The germline V gene has CDR1 MDHEN and CDR2 SYDVKM. This CDR3 is built from 15 residues. The V gene lost 10 bases and the J gene lost 0 bases, with 13 bases spanning the gap.

J is TRBJ2-5 and V is TRBV20-1; a possible D gene is TRBD2 (5 bases). Trimming took off 4 bases at V and 6 bases at J, with 15 bases between the two ends. Germline CDR1 is DFQATT and CDR2 is SNEGSKA (reference sequence). The CDR3 covers 13 residues. The CDR3 loop reads CSATAIGKKTQYF. Here the CDR3 DNA reads TGCAGTGCTACGGCAATCGGGAAAAAGACCCAGTACTTC.

This clonotype was observed many times. The J gene is TRBJ2-3, the V gene TRBV6-2 or TRBV6-3; no clear D. The V and J ends lost 7 bases and 1 base respectively, with 9 bases between them. The CDR3 is 13 amino acids. Per the germline V gene, CDR1 is MNHEY and CDR2 is SVGEGT. The CDR3 spells CASTYWGTDTQYF. The DNA for the CDR3 is TGTGCCAGCACCTACTGGGGCACAGATACGCAGTATTTT.